One sample yielded the 21 T cell receptor beta chains listed below, sequenced in a study of shared clonotypes between healthy human individuals. Sequenced by immunoSEQ multiplex PCR; TCRdb stores in-frame clones only, minus some. Altogether about 490,000 clones are present, roughly 85% being singletons, with the ten largest covering 10% to 15%. Material: PBMCs. Source of these receptors: a middle-aged woman in good health. Some clones in this sample may be carry-over from other donors' samples.

The V call is TRBV21-1, the J call TRBJ2-1; no check of the table's D call, TRBD2, against the DNA was made. TRBV21-1 corresponds to a pseudogene. The length of the CDR3 is 16 residues. The CDR3 loop is CASSIKTSGSKYEQFF. In DNA form, the CDR3 reads TGTGCCAGCAGCATTAAGACTAGCGGGAGTAAGTATGAGCAGTTCTTC.

The V and J genes are TRBV2 and TRBJ2-7; 8 bases match TRBD1. The CDR3 spans 14 residues. The J segment lost 3 bases and the V segment lost 6 bases, leaving 7 bases of the junction unmatched. Germline V gives CDR1 SNHLY, CDR2 FYNNEI. CDR3 in DNA: TGTGCCAGCAGCCCCGGGACAGGAAACTACGAGCAGTACTTC. This translates into CASSPGTGNYEQYF.

The rearrangement links TRBV21-1 to TRBJ2-7; the table's D call, TRBD1, was not checked against the DNA. TRBV21-1 is given as a pseudogene. The CDR3 totals 16 residues. The CDR3 sequence is CASSRCGAGPLCEQYF. Written as DNA, the CDR3 is TGTGCCAGCAGCCGTTGCGGAGCAGGGCCCTTATGCGAGCAGTACTTC.

This clone was observed once. The rearrangement uses TRBV2 and TRBJ2-7; D is possibly TRBD2 (5 bases). Germline assignment: CDR1 SNHLY and CDR2 FYNNEI. CDR3 length equals 14 residues. Deletions cut 2 bases from V and 4 bases from J, with 12 bases between. CDR3: CASSEFVGKYEQYF. The DNA for the CDR3 is TGTGCCAGCAGTGAATTCGTCGGGAAATACGAGCAGTACTTC.

The chain has TRBV27 and TRBJ2-7; 8 positions agree with TRBD1. The length of the CDR3 is 15 residues. The V gene end was trimmed by 6 bases and the J gene end by 0 bases; junction bases not matched to a gene: 7. Per the germline V gene, CDR1 is MNHEY and CDR2 is SMNVEV (reference sequence). The DNA for the CDR3 is TGTGCCAGCAGCGGAGCCGGGACAGGCTCCTACGAGCAGTACTTC. It codes for CASSGAGTGSYEQYF.

V gene TRBV27 combines with J gene TRBJ2-1, with 12 bases aligning to TRBD2. There are 16 residues in the CDR3. V lost 5 bases to trimming and J lost 5 bases; unmatched junction nucleotides: 7. Looked up from germline, CDR1 is MNHEY and CDR2 is SMNVEV (reference sequence). The CDR3: CASSAWTSGEDNEQFF. The CDR3, as DNA: TGTGCCAGCAGTGCCTGGACTAGCGGGGAGGACAATGAGCAGTTCTTC.

This clone was observed a handful of times. The rearrangement joins TRBV28 to TRBJ1-3; 7 bases line up with TRBD1. The V gene's germline CDR1 is MDHEN and CDR2 SYDVKM. The trim removed 5 bases at V and 0 bases at J, leaving 16 bases unmatched. This CDR3 comprises 19 residues. CDR3 amino acids: CASSPTTYRQGRSGNTIYF. CDR3 bases: TGTGCCAGCAGTCCGACCACCTATAGACAGGGACGCTCTGGAAACACCATATATTTT. The full variable domain, in which reference TRBV28 and TRBJ1-3 provide the parts outside the CDR3, is DVKVTQSSRYLVKRTGEKVFLECVQDMDHENMFWYRQDPGLGLRLIYFSYDVKMKEKGDIPEGYSVSREKKERFSLILESASTNQTSMYLCASSPTTYRQGRSGNTIYFGEGSWLTVV.

This rearrangement joins TRBV5-1 to TRBJ1-3, with unresolved D. Germline assignment: CDR1 SGHRS and CDR2 YFSETQ. The CDR3 spans 16 residues. The V gene lost 0 bases and the J gene lost 1 base, with 11 bases spanning the gap. CDR3 region: CASSLGVVRSGNTIYF. CDR3 DNA: TGCGCCAGCAGCTTGGGAGTGGTGAGGTCTGGAAACACCATATATTTT.

The rearrangement joins TRBV6-1 to TRBJ2-5; 10 bases map to TRBD2. Trimming removed 6 bases from V and 5 bases from J; junction bases left unmatched: 6. The germline V gene has CDR1 MNHNS and CDR2 SASEGT. CDR3 length: 14 residues. CDR3 loop: CASRSGRATETQYF. In nucleotides, the CDR3 is TGTGCCAGCAGAAGCGGGAGGGCCACGGAGACCCAGTACTTC.

CDR3 coding DNA: TGTGCCAGCCGAAGCGGGAGGGCCGCAGATACGCAGTATTTT. Translated: CASRSGRAADTQYF. The V gene is TRBV2, the J gene TRBJ2-3; 10 bases match TRBD2. V trimming: 8 bases; J trimming: 4 bases; junction bases outside the gene matches: 6. CDR3 size: 14 residues. The germline V gene has CDR1 SNHLY and CDR2 FYNNEI.

CDR3 amino acids: CASSTPGGSPTEAFF. The CDR3 bases are TGTGCCAGCAGCACTCCTGGGGGATCCCCGACTGAAGCTTTCTTT. The J gene is TRBJ1-1, the V gene TRBV9; maybe TRBD1 (5 bases). CDR1 is SGDLS and CDR2 is YYNGEE in the germline V gene. The V and J ends lost 4 bases and 5 bases respectively, with 18 bases between them. The CDR3 extends over 15 amino acids.

The chain is built from TRBV7-8 and TRBJ1-2; D gene uncertain. Trimming removed 5 bases from V and 8 bases from J, with 12 bases in between. The CDR3 runs to 12 residues. Germline lookup yields CDR1 SGHVS and CDR2 FQNEAQ. CDR3 amino acids: CASSPSLRGYTF. The DNA of the CDR3 is TGTGCCAGCAGCCCGAGCCTCCGGGGCTACACCTTC. The whole variable domain, filled in from reference TRBV7-8 and TRBJ1-2, reads GAGVSQSPRYKVAKRGQDVALRCDPISGHVSLFWYQQALGQGPEFLTYFQNEAQLDKSGLPSDRFFAERPEGSVSTLKIQRTQQEDSAVYLCASSPSLRGYTFGSGTRLTVV.

The chain links TRBV29-1 to TRBJ1-1, with 7 bases fitting TRBD1. Germline lookup yields CDR1 SQVTM and CDR2 ANQGSEA. This CDR3 contains 12 residues. Trimming took 5 bases from V and 1 from J; bases not matched to a gene: 1. Here the CDR3 DNA reads TGCAGCGTTCGACAGGGGAACACTGAAGCTTTCTTT. Protein: CSVRQGNTEAFF.

The V call is TRBV20-1, the J call TRBJ1-1; no reliable D call. V lost 8 bases and J 1 base, leaving 8 bases between the germline ends. CDR3 length: 11 residues. From germline, CDR1 is DFQATT and CDR2 SNEGSKA (reference sequence). In nucleotides, the CDR3 is TGCAGTAACGAGGGGAACACTGAAGCTTTCTTT. Protein sequence: CSNEGNTEAFF.

On this clone itself: This likely traces to a read error, being one base from a far larger clone. The chain joins TRBV7-2 to TRBJ2-7; D is possibly TRBD2 (6 bases). This CDR3 comprises 14 residues. Per germline, CDR1 SGHTA and CDR2 FQGNSA. The CDR3 nucleotides read TGTGCCAGCAGCTCCGGACTAATCCCCTACGGGCAGTACTTC. It encodes CASSSGLIPYGQYF.

The genes are TRBV7-2 and TRBJ2-7; D may be TRBD1 or TRBD2 (5 bases each). The CDR3 spans 14 residues. The V end was cut by 5 bases, the J end by 4 bases, with 15 bases between. Germline-derived CDR1 and CDR2 are SGHTA and FQGNSA. For the CDR3, the DNA is TGTGCCAGCAGCCCTCCCGGGGCTACTTACGAGCAGTACTTC. It yields the protein CASSPPGATYEQYF.

In DNA, the CDR3 is TGTGCCAGCAGGACCGGGACACAGTCCTACGAGCAGTACTTC. Protein: CASRTGTQSYEQYF. The V call is TRBV28, the J call TRBJ2-7; D may be TRBD1 (6 bases). The V gene's germline CDR1 is MDHEN and CDR2 SYDVKM. The V end was cut by 6 bases, the J end by 1 base, with 13 bases between. The CDR3 length is 14 residues. Full variable domain (rest looked up from reference TRBV28 and TRBJ2-7): DVKVTQSSRYLVKRTGEKVFLECVQDMDHENMFWYRQDPGLGLRLIYFSYDVKMKEKGDIPEGYSVSREKKERFSLILESASTNQTSMYLCASRTGTQSYEQYFGPGTRLTVT.

Concerning this clone: A much larger clone sits a single nucleotide away, making a read error possible. This sequence joins TRBV6-4 and TRBJ2-2; no reliable D call. This CDR3 has 14 amino acids. CDR1 is MRHNA, CDR2 SNTAGT, per germline. Between the trimmed V and J ends, which lost 0 bases and 1 base, there was a span of 3 bases. The DNA of the CDR3 is TGTGCCAGCAGTGACTCCAGGAACACCGGGGAGCTGTTTTTT. This sequence encodes CASSDSRNTGELFF.

The chain joins TRBV10-3 to TRBJ1-2, with 7 bases aligning to TRBD1. CDR1 and CDR2 from the germline V gene are ENHRY and SYGVKD. The CDR3 covers 12 residues. After removal of 6 bases from V and 2 bases from J, the junction contained 0 bases not matched to a gene. This CDR3 is CAIRGQNYGYTF. The CDR3 nucleotides read TGTGCCATCAGGGGACAGAACTATGGCTACACCTTC.

Turning to this clone: This sample includes further DNA sequences coding for the same CDR3. J is TRBJ1-1 and V is TRBV5-1, with D possibly TRBD1 on 5 matching bases. The V gene's germline CDR1 is SGHRS and CDR2 YFSETQ. Trimming removed 0 bases from V and 6 bases from J, with 12 bases in between. The CDR3 is 14 amino acids. CDR3 sequence: CASSLGQGGSEAFF. The CDR3 region has the DNA TGCGCCAGCAGCTTGGGGCAGGGCGGCTCTGAAGCTTTCTTT.

This clone was observed a single time. The chain is built from TRBV7-2 and TRBJ2-7, with D possibly being TRBD1 (5 bases). The CDR3 sequence is 14 residues long. Germline V gives CDR1 SGHTA, CDR2 FQGNSA. The V end was cut by 1 base, the J end by 1 base, with 8 bases between. This CDR3 is CASSLGRVSYEQYF. The CDR3, as DNA: TGTGCCAGCAGCTTAGGCAGGGTATCCTACGAGCAGTACTTC.